The present entry profiles one T cell receptor beta chain with its context. The antigen it binds to is not known. No much larger clone exists at a distance of one base, and base qualities are not known. TCRbeta CDR3 regions were profiled by bias-controlled multiplex PCR amplification of genomic DNA with the immunoSEQ Assay. The published analysis was carried out like this. To quantify the absolute abundance of each unique TCRbeta CDR3 region, the sequences were collapsed and filtered. Two models were used to test differential abundance: a binomial model (Fisher-equivalent) and a beta-binomial model that adds time-dependent variance fitted from healthy donors. Any clone with fewer than 5 combined templates was excluded, and a clone was called differentially abundant if its Benjamini-Hochberg FDR was below 0.01. Beta-binomial variance was modeled as a function of total template count across the two samples using the form v = (b*log(k)+a)^2. In its TCRdb copy, this immuneACCESS table keeps in-frame sequences only and misses some clones. Where compared with another copy, unresolved V genes explain less than half of these, and the others have no known cause. From that table come the V and J calls and clone size; the DNA was used to work out D and trimming. This sample is represented by around 80,000 clones; about nine tenths of them were singletons. The ten largest make up more than 3% of the sample.

This sample is drawn from a study of identifying expanded T cells in peripheral blood (dated by TCRdb to about 2019). A note on the overall study: Four technical replicates, made by sequencing separate aliquots from the same pool of genomic DNA, were compared pairwise.

For CDR1 and CDR2, the germline V gene (reference sequence) lists GTSNPN and SVGIG. V gives up 2 bases and J gives up 2 bases, and the segment between their germline ends measures 8 bases. The CDR3 sequence holds 13 residues, the cysteine and phenylalanine included. CDR3 DNA only is kept here, 39 bases in frame from base 1. During the collection period, no immune events, such as infections, were documented for the healthy donors. Time-dependent variance in a beta-binomial model of T-cell clone differential abundance was calibrated using healthy-donor blood repertoires as a training cohort. The training cohort was composed of some ten healthy donors, 3 female and 7 male. Donor ages ranged from about 29 to 70 years, with an average of roughly 46 years. Obtained from a commercial supplier, whole blood was collected from each healthy donor at three time points set two to three weeks apart. For immunosequencing, genomic DNA was extracted from whole blood that had not been sorted.

Summary of the overall study and its limitations: In all healthy donors, the variance in clone template counts between samples taken roughly 14 days apart rose significantly as total template count increased. Across all healthy-donor time intervals, the beta-binomial model significantly lowered both the number of clones called differentially abundant and the false-positive rate. The authors expected that biological variance in healthy repertoires might rise further over much longer intervals, such as months to years. Approximately 1.2 differentially abundant clones were flagged by the binomial model between technical replicates, whereas about 15 and 18 were flagged over around two weeks and four weeks, respectively.

The chain joins TRBV30 to TRBJ2-3, with no confident D gene call. Sequencing was done on a sample of blood. This TCR came from a person between 18 and 69 years old in good health. The CDR3 protein is CAWSRLTTDTQYF. In nucleotide form, the sequence is TGTGCCTGGAGTCGGCTGACCACAGATACGCAGTATTTT.